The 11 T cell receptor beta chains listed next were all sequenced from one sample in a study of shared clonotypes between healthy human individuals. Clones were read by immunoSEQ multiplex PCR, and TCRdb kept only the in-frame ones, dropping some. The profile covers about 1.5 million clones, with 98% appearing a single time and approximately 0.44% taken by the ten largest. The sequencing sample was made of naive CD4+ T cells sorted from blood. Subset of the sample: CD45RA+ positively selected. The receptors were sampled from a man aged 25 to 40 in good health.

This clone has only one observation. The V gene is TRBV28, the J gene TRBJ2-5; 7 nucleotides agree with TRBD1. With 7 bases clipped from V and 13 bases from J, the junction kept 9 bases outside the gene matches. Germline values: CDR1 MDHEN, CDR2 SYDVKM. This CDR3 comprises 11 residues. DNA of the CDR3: TGTGCCAGCATGAGAGGGGGCGATAGGTACTTC. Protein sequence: CASMRGGDRYF.

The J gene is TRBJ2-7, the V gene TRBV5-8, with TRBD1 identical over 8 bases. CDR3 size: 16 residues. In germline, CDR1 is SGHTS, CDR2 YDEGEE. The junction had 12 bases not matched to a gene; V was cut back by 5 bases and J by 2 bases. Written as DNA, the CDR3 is TGTGCCAGCAGTCGTCAAATCGGGACAGGAACCTACGAGCAGTACTTC. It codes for CASSRQIGTGTYEQYF. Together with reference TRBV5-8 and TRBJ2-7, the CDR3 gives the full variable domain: EAGVTQSPTHLIKTRGQQATLRCSPISGHTSVYWYQQALGLGLQFLLWYDEGEERNRGNFPPRFSGRQFPNYSSELNVNALELEDSALYLCASSRQIGTGTYEQYFGPGTRLTVT.

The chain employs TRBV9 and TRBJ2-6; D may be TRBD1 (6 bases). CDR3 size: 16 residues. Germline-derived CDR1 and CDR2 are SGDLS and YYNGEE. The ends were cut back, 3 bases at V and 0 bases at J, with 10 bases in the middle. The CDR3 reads CASSGGTPSGANVLTF. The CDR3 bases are TGTGCCAGCAGCGGAGGGACACCCTCTGGGGCCAACGTCCTGACTTTC.

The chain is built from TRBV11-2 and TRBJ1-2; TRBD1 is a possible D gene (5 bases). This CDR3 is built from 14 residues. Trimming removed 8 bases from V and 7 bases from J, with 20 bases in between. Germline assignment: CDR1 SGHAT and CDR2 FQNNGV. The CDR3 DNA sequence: TGTGCCAGCTGGGGCCAGGGTGGCCGGGGTGGCTACACCTTC. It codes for CASWGQGGRGGYTF.

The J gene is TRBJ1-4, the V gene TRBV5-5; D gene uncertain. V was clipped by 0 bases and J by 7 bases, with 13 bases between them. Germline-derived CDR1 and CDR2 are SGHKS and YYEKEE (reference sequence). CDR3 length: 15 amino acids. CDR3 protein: CASSLDWTRGEKLFF. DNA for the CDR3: TGTGCCAGCAGCTTGGACTGGACCCGTGGTGAAAAACTGTTTTTT.

DNA for the CDR3: TGTGCCAGTAGTATATCAGCGGGAGGGCAGGCCGAGCAGTTCTTC. It is translated as CASSISAGGQAEQFF. This sequence joins TRBV19 and TRBJ2-1; TRBD2 agrees at 10 bases. V trimming: 2 bases; J trimming: 10 bases; junction bases outside the gene matches: 8. Germline V lookup: CDR1 LNHDA, CDR2 SQIVND (reference sequence). The CDR3 loop spans 15 amino acids. Drawing the rest from reference TRBV19 and TRBJ2-1, the complete variable domain is DGGITQSPKYLFRKEGQNVTLSCEQNLNHDAMYWYRQDPGQGLRLIYYSQIVNDFQKGDIAEGYSVSREKKESFPLTVTSAQKNPTAFYLCASSISAGGQAEQFFGPGTRLTVL.

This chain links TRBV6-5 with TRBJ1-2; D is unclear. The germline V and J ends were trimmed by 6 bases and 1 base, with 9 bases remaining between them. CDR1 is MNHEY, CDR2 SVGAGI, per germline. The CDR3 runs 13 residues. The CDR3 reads CASRRDGNYGYTF. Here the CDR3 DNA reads TGTGCCAGCAGGCGAGACGGTAACTATGGCTACACCTTC.

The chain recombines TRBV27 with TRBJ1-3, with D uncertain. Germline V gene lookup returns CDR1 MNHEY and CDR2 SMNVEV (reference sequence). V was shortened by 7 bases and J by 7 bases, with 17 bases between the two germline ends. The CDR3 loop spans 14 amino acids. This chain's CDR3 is CASKIGGRSNTIYF. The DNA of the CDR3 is TGTGCCAGCAAAATAGGCGGGCGGTCGAACACCATATATTTT.

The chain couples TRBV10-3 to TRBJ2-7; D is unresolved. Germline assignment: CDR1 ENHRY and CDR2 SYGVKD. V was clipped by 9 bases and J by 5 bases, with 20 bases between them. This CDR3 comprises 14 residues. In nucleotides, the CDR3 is TGTGCCATAGCATTTAGGCAGCTCGTCGACGAGCAGTACTTC. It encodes CAIAFRQLVDEQYF.

Here the CDR3 DNA reads TGTGCCAGTAGTCAGTATGGGGGGCCGGTTCAAGAGACCCAGTACTTC. It encodes CASSQYGGPVQETQYF. The chain has TRBV19 and TRBJ2-5; the D call may be TRBD1 or TRBD2 (6 bases each). Germline V CDR1 and CDR2: LNHDA, SQIVND (reference sequence). The CDR3 totals 16 residues. V lost 5 bases, J lost 2 bases, and 18 bases lay in between.

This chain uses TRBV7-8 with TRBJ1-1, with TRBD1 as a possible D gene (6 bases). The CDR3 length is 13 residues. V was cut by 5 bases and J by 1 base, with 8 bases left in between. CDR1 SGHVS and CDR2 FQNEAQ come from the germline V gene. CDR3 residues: CASSVDRNTEAFF. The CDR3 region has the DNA TGTGCCAGCAGCGTGGACAGGAACACTGAAGCTTTCTTT.